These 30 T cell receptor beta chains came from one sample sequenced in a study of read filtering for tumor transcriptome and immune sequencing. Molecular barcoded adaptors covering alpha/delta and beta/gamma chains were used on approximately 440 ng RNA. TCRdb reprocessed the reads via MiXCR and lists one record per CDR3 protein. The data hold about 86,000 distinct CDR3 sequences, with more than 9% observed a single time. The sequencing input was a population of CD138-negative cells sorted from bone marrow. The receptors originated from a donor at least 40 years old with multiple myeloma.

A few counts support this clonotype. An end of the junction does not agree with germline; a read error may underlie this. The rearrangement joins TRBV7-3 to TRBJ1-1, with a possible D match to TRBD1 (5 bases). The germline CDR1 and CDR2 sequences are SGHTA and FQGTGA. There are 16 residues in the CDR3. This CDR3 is CASSAQGGVMNTEAFF. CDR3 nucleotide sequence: TGTGCCAGCAGTGCGCAGGGTGGGGTGATGAACACTGAGGCTTTCTTT.

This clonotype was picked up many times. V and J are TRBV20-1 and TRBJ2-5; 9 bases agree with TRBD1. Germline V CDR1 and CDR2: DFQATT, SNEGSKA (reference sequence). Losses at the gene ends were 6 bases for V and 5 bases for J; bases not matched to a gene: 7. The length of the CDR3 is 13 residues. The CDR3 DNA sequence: TGCAGTGCCGAGACAGGGGGAGTGGAGACCCAGTACTTC. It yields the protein CSAETGGVETQYF.

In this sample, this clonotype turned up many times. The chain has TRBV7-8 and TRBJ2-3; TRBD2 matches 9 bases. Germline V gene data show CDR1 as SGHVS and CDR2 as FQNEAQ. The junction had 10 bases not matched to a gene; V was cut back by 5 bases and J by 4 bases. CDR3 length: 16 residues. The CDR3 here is CASSPKVAGAADTQYF. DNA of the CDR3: TGTGCCAGCAGCCCAAAGGTAGCGGGAGCAGCAGATACGCAGTATTTT.

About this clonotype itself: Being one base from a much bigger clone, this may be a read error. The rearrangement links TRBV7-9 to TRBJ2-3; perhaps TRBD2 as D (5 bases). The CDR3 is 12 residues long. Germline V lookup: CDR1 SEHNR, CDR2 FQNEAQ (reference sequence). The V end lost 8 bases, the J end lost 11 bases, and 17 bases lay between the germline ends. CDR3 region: CASGIDRGGQYF. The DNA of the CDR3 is TGTGCCAGCGGCATCGATAGAGGAGGGCAGTATTTT. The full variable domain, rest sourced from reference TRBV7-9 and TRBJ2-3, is DTGVSQNPRHKITKRGQNVTFRCDPISEHNRLYWYRQTLGQGPEFLTYFQNEAQLEKSRLLSDRFSAERPKGSFSTLEIQRTEQGDSAMYLCASGIDRGGQYFGPGTRLTVL.

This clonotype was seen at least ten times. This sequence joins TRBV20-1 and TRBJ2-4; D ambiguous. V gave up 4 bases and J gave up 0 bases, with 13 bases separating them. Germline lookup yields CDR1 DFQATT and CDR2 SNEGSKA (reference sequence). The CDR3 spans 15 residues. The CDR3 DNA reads TGCAGTGCTACAAACCCGAGCCTAGCCAAAAACATTCAGTACTTC. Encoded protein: CSATNPSLAKNIQYF.

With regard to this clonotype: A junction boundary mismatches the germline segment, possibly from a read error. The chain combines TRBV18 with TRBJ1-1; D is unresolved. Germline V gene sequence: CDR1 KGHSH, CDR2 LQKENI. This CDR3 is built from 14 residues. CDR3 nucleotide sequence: TGTGCCAGCTCACCACCCACAGAAAACACTGACGCTTTCTTT. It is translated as CASSPPTENTDAFF.

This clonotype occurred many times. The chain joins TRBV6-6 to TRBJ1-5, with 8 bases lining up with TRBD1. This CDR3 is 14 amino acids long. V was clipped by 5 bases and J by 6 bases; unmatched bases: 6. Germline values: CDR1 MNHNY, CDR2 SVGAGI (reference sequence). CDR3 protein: CASSNDRGGQPQHF. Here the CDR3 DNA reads TGTGCCAGCAGTAACGACAGGGGTGGTCAGCCCCAGCATTTT.

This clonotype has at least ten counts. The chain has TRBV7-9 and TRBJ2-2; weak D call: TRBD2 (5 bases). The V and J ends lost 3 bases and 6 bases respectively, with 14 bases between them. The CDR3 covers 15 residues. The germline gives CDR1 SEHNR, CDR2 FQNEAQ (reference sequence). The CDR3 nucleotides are TGTGCCAGCAGCTTCCCGACGGGATCGCCCGGGGAGCTGTTTTTT. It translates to CASSFPTGSPGELFF.

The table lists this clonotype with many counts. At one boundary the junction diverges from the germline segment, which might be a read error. The CDR3 nucleotides are TGTGCCACGCCGCACGCGAGCTCCTACAATGGGCAGTTCTTC. Protein: CATPHASSYNGQFF. The chain carries TRBV30 and TRBJ2-1; no clear D. The CDR3 is 14 residues long. CDR1 and CDR2 (germline): GTSNPN, SVGIG (reference sequence).

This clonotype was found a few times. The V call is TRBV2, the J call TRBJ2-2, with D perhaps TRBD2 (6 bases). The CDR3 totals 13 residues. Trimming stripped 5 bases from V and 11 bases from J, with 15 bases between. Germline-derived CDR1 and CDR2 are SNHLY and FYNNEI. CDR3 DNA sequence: TGTGCCAGCAGTAACTGGGGGGACGGAGAGCTGTTTTTT. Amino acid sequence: CASSNWGDGELFF.

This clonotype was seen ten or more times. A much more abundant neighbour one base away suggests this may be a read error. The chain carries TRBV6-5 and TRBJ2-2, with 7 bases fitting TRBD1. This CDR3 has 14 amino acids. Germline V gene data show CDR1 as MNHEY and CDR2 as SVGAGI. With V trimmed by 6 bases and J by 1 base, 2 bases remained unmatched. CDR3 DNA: TGTGCCAGCAGGGGGACAGTGAACACCGGGGAGCTGTTTTTT. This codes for CASRGTVNTGELFF.

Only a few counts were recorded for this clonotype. CDR3 nucleotides: TGCGCCAGGAGCCCGGGGCTGGACATCACTGAAGCTTTCTTT. Its protein is CARSPGLDITEAFF. The chain couples TRBV5-1 to TRBJ1-1; D perhaps matches TRBD1 (5 bases). Between the trimmed V and J ends, which lost 8 bases and 4 bases, there was a span of 18 bases. Looked up from germline, CDR1 is SGHRS and CDR2 is YFSETQ. The CDR3 consists of 14 residues.

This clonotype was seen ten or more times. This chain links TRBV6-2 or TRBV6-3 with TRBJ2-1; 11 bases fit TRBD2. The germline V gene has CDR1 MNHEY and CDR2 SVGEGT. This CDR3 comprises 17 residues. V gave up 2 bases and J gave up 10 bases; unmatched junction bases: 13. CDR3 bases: TGTGCCAGCAGTTACGATGAAATTAGCGGGAGGGCCTCCGAGCAGTTCTTC. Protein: CASSYDEISGRASEQFF.

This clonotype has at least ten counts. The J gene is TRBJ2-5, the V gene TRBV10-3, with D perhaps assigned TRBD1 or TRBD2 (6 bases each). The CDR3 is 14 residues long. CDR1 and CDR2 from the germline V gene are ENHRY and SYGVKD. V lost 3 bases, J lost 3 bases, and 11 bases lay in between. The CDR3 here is CAISERGAEETQYF. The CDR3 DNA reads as TGTGCCATCAGTGAAAGGGGGGCGGAAGAGACCCAGTACTTC.

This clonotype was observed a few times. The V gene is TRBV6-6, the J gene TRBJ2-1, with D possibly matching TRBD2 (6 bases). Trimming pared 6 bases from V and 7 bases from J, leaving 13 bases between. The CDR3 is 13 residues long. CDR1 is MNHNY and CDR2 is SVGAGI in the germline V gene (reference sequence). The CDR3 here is CASRGGEDNEQFF. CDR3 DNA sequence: TGTGCCAGCAGGGGGGGTGAAGATAATGAGCAGTTCTTC.

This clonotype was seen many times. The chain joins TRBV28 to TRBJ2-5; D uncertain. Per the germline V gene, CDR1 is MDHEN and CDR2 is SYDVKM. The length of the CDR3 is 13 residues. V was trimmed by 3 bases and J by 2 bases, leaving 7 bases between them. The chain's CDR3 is CASSFYLQETQYF. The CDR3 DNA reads TGTGCCAGCAGTTTTTACTTGCAAGAGACCCAGTACTTC.

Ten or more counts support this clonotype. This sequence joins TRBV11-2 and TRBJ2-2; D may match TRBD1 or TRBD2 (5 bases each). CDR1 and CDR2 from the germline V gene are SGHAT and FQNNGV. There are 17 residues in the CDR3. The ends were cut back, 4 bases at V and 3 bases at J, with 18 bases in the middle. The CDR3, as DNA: TGTGCCAGCAGCTCAATTACCCGGGACGGACACACCGGGGAGCTGTTTTTT. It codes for CASSSITRDGHTGELFF.

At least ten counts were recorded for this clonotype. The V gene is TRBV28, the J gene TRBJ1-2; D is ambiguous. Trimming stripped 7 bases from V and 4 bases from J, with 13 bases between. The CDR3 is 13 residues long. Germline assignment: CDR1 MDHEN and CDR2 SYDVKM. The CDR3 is CASTSEILYGYTF. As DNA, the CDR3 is TGTGCCAGCACGAGCGAGATCCTCTATGGCTACACCTTC.

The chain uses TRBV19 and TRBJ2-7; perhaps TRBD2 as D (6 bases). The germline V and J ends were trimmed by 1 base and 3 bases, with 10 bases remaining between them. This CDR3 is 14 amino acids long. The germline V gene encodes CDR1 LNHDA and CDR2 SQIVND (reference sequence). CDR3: CASSIVAGSYEQYF. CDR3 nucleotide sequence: TGTGCCAGTAGTATAGTCGCCGGGAGCTACGAGCAGTACTTC.

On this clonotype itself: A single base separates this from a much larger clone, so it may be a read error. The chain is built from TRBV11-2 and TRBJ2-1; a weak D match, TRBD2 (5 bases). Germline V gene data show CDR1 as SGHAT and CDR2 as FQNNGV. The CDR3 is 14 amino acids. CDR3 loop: CASSFQRSYKEQFF. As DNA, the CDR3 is TGTGCCAGCAGCTTCCAGCGGAGCTACAAGGAGCAGTTCTTC.

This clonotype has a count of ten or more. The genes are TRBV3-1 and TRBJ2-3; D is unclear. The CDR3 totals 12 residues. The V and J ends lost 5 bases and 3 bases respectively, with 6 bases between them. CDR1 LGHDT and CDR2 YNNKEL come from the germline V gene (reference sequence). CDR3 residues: CASSLSTDTQYF. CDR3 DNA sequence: TGTGCCAGCAGCTTATCAACAGATACGCAGTATTTT.

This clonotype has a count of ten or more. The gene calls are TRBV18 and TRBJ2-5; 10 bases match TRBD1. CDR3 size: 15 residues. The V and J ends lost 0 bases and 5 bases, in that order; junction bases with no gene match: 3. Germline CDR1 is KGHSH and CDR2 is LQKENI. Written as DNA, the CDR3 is TGTGCCAGCTCACCACCGGGACAGGGGAGCGAGACCCAGTACTTC. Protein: CASSPPGQGSETQYF.

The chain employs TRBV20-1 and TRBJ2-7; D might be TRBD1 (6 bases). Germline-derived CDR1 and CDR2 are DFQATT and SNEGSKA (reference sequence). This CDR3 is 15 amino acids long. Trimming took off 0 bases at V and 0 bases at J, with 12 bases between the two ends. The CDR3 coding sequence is TGCAGTGCTAGAGATTATCGGGACAACTCCTACGAGCAGTACTTC. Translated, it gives CSARDYRDNSYEQYF.

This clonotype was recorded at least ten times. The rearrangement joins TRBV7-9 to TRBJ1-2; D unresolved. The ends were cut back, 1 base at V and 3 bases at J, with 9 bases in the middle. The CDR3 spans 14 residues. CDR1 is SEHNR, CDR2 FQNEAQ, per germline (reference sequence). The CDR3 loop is CASSLVRPHYGYTF. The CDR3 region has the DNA TGTGCCAGCAGCTTAGTTCGGCCCCACTATGGCTACACCTTC.

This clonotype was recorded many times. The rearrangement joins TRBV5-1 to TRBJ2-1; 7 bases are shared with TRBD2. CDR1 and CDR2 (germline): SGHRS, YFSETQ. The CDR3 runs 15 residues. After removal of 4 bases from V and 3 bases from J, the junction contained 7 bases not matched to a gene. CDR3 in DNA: TGCGCCAGCAGCCGAGCGGGGACTATCTACAATGAGCAGTTCTTC. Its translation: CASSRAGTIYNEQFF. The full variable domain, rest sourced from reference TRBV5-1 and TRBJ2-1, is KAGVTQTPRYLIKTRGQQVTLSCSPISGHRSVSWYQQTPGQGLQFLFEYFSETQRNKGNFPGRFSGRQFSNSRSEMNVSTLELGDSALYLCASSRAGTIYNEQFFGPGTRLTVL.

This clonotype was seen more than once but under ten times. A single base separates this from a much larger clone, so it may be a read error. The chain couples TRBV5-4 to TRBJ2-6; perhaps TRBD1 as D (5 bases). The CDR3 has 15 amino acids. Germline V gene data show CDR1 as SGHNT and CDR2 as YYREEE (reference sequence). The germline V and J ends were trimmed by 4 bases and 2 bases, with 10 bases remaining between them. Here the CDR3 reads CASSPWTPGANVLTF. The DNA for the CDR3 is TGTGCCAGCAGCCCCTGGACACCTGGGGCCAACGTCCTGACTTTC.

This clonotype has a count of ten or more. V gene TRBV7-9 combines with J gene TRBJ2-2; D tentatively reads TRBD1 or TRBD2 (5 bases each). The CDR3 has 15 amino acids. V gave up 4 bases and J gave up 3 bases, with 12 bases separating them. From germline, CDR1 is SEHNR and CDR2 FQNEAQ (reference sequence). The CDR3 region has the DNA TGTGCCAGCAGCTCTAACACGGGGCACACCGGGGAGCTGTTTTTT. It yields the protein CASSSNTGHTGELFF.

The CDR3 sequence is CASGLARHITDTQYF. CDR3 nucleotides: TGTGCCAGCGGACTGGCGAGGCACATCACAGATACGCAGTATTTT. The V and J genes are TRBV12-3 or TRBV12-4 and TRBJ2-3, with D tentatively TRBD2 (5 bases). CDR3 length: 15 residues. Trimming took off 8 bases at V and 2 bases at J, with 17 bases between the two ends.

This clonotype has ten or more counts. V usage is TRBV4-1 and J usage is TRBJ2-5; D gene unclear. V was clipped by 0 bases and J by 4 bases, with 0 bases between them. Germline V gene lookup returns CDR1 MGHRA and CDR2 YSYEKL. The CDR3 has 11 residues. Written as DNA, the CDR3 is TGCGCCAGCAGCCAAGAAGAGACCCAGTACTTC. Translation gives CASSQEETQYF.

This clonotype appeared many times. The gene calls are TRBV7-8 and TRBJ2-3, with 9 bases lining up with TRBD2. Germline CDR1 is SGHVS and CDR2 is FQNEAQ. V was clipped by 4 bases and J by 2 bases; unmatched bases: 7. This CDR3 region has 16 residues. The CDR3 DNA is TGTGCCAGCAGCTCCCTTAGCGGGAGAAACACAGATACGCAGTATTTT. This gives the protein CASSSLSGRNTDTQYF.